This T cell receptor beta chain came from a study of cytomegalovirus exposure and HLA in healthy donors (dated by TCRdb to about 2017). For the study in its entirety: An earlier analysis of some 620 of the donors reported over 250 Gb of sequence data and around 120 million unique TCR beta sequences obtained from 150 million to 200 million T cells. A separate validation cohort of roughly 120 different subjects was used in addition to the roughly 620-subject first cohort. Roughly 5 DR-DQ haplotypes were handled as single units for association and clustering because linkage in the cohort was strong. An earlier analysis of approximately 630 of the donors applied high-throughput TCR beta sequencing to assess whether each TCR beta V gene segment acted as functional or pseudogenic. Donor age, sex, ethnicity and CMV serostatus were compiled alongside the repertoire data. Among the roughly 400 genotyped donors, roughly 80% belonged to the genetic ancestry cluster associated with self-reported Caucasian donors. A later genetic analysis used genome-wide SNP genotypes for about 55% of the 666 donors, treating that subset as a discovery cohort. Both class I and class II loci were covered by HLA typing, at four-digit resolution. The study aimed to test whether cataloging public T cell receptors could reveal signatures of past pathogen exposure. In the later analysis, no new phenotypic data were used to find candidate immune exposures; instead, reliance was placed on TCR beta sequences and their occurrence across donors. A later analysis re-examined previously published TCR beta repertoires from just over 650 donors and added high-resolution HLA genotyping to investigate patterns of TCR occurrence. The study used immunosequencing to profile the T cell repertoires of 600 to 850 subjects and linked those repertoires to cytomegalovirus serostatus. Every discovery cohort repertoire had been produced on one sequencing platform. Approximately 300 gigabases of sequencing data and around 80 million unique TCR sequences made up an early release that covered some 640 HLA-typed donors. The number of donors typed differed by locus, with 629-630 for A, B, C, DRB1 and DQB1, around 520 for DQA1, about 610 for DPA1, and over 400 for DPB1. Among about 360 genotyped donors of the cohort, an average of around 240,000 unique TCR beta nucleotide sequences were sequenced per donor, roughly 20% of them non-productive. To predict cytomegalovirus infection status, the study brought together high-throughput TCR immunosequencing, statistical association of individual TCRs with disease status, and machine learning. The paper's findings and limits, for the study overall: About 15 rarely observed V segments, including chromosome 9 orphons, were excluded from the earlier analysis of approximately 500 of the donors because counts were too low. In a later genetic analysis, fewer N-insertions in productive TCRs were reported among donors in an Asian-associated ancestry cluster than the approximately 710-donor mean. A later analysis associated 15,000 or so TCR beta sequences with specific HLA alleles at a false discovery rate of 0.05. CMV serostatus was the only immune exposure information available for the cohort. This cohort had only TCR beta chains sequenced, and the lack of alpha or paired-chain data limited which features could be detected. The study listed 150 to 200 TCR beta chains as associated with cytomegalovirus. Three of the identified cytomegalovirus-associated TCR beta chains were confirmed in vitro to be specific for cytomegalovirus antigens. The authors suggested that the approach could potentially be generalized to other disease states and immunological phenotypes. Most TCR sequences were seen in very few donors, while some public TCRs were found in many individuals. Several of the top co-occurrence clusters appeared to be linked to parvovirus B19, influenza, CMV and Epstein-Barr virus, according to a later analysis. V-gene and J-gene trimming of TCR beta chains was associated with a missense DCLRE1C variant in a later genetic analysis, and the association was replicated in an independent cohort. A cluster of highly shared sequence variants was judged likely to represent a technical artifact of the sequencing pipeline. A later analysis found that most CMV-associated TCR beta chains appeared HLA-restricted, with HLA associations seemingly driven largely by CMV exposure. Correlated functional status among segregating V segments might reflect linkage disequilibrium, but an unknown experimental factor could not be ruled out. A later analysis found that HLA-associated TCR beta chains were more clonally expanded and had lower generation probabilities than equally common non-associated chains. The classifier was reported to diagnose cytomegalovirus status with high specificity and sensitivity in both the original and validation cohorts. According to a later analysis, TCR association rates differed among HLA loci, with DRB1 alleles showing the most associated TCRs and HLA-C alleles showing the fewest. Strong co-occurrence of HLA alleles, especially DR and DQ, made assigning TCR associations to individual alleles difficult. Sequencing depth was assumed to be roughly uniform across donors in the presence/absence analyses, though that assumption may not hold. An earlier analysis of 587 of the donors showed that most TCR beta V segments appeared in productive rearrangements either about 87% or about 30% of the time, which broadly matched IMGT annotations. A further reported finding was that TCR beta sequences accurately predicted the HLA-A and HLA-B alleles for most subjects in the first cohort. Some IMGT-functional V segments, including TRBV6-2 and TRBV6-3, could not be distinguished by the 87-base-pair reads and were therefore excluded. Because HLA typing was unavailable for some donors at each locus, only the typed subset was used in association tests.

With respect to this clone: It lacks a known antigen. No per-base quality is available; no much larger clone lies one base away.

The protocol used for the library was the immunoSEQ multiplex PCR assay. For the multiplex PCR, a mixture combining 60 forward primers for TCR Vbeta segments and 13 reverse primers for TCR Jbeta segments was used. The CDR3 region of rearranged TCR beta genes was amplified from genomic DNA with a multiplex PCR assay. Amplified TCR beta libraries were sequenced as 87-base-pair reads on the Illumina HiSeq System. The authors' pipeline ran thus. Across the 670 or so repertoires, a later analysis counted about 81 million unique TCR beta chains, approximately 10 million of which were shared by at least two donors. To remove PCR and sequencing errors, raw reads were error-corrected and collapsed into unique sequences using a nearest-neighbor algorithm that merged closely related sequences. To assign V, D and J gene segments, CDR3 sequences were aligned to IMGT reference sequences. For a sequence to be retained, a match of at least six nucleotides to both a V gene segment and a J gene segment was required. A rearrangement was called productive if the CDR3 had no stop codons and remained in frame with V and J, and every other rearrangement was called non-productive. CDR3 was defined by IMGT convention, running from the second conserved V-encoded cysteine to the conserved J-encoded phenylalanine. The earlier analysis of some 600 of the donors excluded sequences that lacked an unambiguous match to a single V gene segment. In an earlier analysis of approximately 610 of the donors, V segments were called functional above 56.7% productive rearrangements and were called segregating when the between-donor standard deviation exceeded 5%. A statistical classification framework was developed to diagnose cytomegalovirus status using the catalog of TCR beta chain sequences. In a later analysis, TCR nucleotide sequences were compared against IMGT/GENE-DB human TR gene sequences so that V and J genes could be assigned. In a later analysis, CDR3 sequences and most-parsimonious VDJ recombination scenarios were assigned using the TCRdist pipeline. In a later analysis, every TCR beta chain was defined by the combination of its CDR3 amino acid sequence and its V-gene family, and reads without a unique V-gene family were dropped. In a later analysis, 450 to 600 highly shared, low-generation-probability nucleotide sequences were removed to address suspected cross-contamination and a sequencing artifact. In a later analysis, a clonal expansion index was calculated for each public chain from normalized within-repertoire ranks of inferred template counts. Generation probabilities in a later analysis came from a VDJ recombination model fitted to out-of-frame rearrangements, and those results were checked against IGoR. Hypergeometric tests were used in a later analysis to score TCR-TCR, TCR-HLA and TCR-CMV co-occurrence, with a repertoire-size bias correction applied to the TCR pairs. In a later analysis, false discovery rates were estimated by permuting HLA or CMV assignments 20 times. In a later analysis, co-occurring TCRs were grouped using DBSCAN, with TCRdist sequence similarity added in when clustering inside HLA-allele-positive subsets. Repertoires with fewer than 30,000 or more than 120,000 public chains were left out of co-occurrence clustering, as were about five repertoires with anomalous nucleotide sharing. TCRdb re-hosts the immuneACCESS table, in-frame sequences only. Its copies lack some clones; in the studies checked, an unresolved V gene accounts for under half of them, and the cause for the rest is not known. Clone size and the V and J calls come from that table; the DNA yielded D and trimming. For this sample there are roughly 130,000 clones; 80% appear just once. The top ten constitute 1% of the sample.

The cohort comprised some 680 healthy bone marrow donors. At the time of sampling, every cohort member was nominally healthy, though immune exposures that went unrecorded were likely present. The donor tested CMV seronegative, placing the donor among the roughly 400 seronegative members of the cohort. A peripheral blood sample was provided by each donor, and peripheral blood mononuclear cells were used for TCR beta sequencing. The Qiagen DNeasy Blood Extraction Kit was used to extract genomic DNA from the blood cell samples. The CDR3 goes from the cysteine to the phenylalanine over 16 residues. Solely the CDR3 DNA is kept, with 48 bases framed from the first base. Sequences MGHDK (CDR1) and SYGVNS (CDR2) are obtained from the germline V gene. Relative to germline, V is 1 base shorter and J is 0 bases shorter, with 13 bases between their ends.

The rearranged chain carries TRBV25-1 and TRBJ2-7; possibly the D gene is TRBD2, per 5 matching bases. This sequence originates from a man in his forties in good health and CMV-seronegative. Input material: PBMCs. The encoded CDR3 is CASSESGLRSSYEQYF. The DNA sequence is given as TGTGCCAGCAGTGAATCAGGACTCCGGAGCTCCTACGAGCAGTACTTC.